These 19 T cell receptor beta chains originate from one sample sequenced in a study of T cells in Graves' hyperthyroidism and ophthalmopathy. The CDR3 regions of TCR beta were amplified from RNA transcripts. A first-round RT-PCR of the TCR CDR3 used the HTBI primer set. One entry per CDR3 protein, called by TCRdb with MiXCR from the multiplex PCR reads. The sample records a few hundred thousand distinct CDR3 sequences, approximately 14% being singletons. Sequenced input: blood. These receptor sequences come from a woman aged 25 to 39 with Graves' hyperthyroidism.

The gene calls are TRBV18 and TRBJ2-7; 8 bases align to TRBD2. V lost 5 bases, J lost 0 bases, and 12 bases stayed unmatched. Germline V gene lookup returns CDR1 KGHSH and CDR2 LQKENI. This CDR3 comprises 17 residues. CDR3 DNA: TGTGCCAGCTCAACATTAAAACTAGCGGCCTACTCCTACGAGCAGTACTTC. Amino acids: CASSTLKLAAYSYEQYF.

In this sample, this clonotype turned up many times. The J gene is TRBJ2-7, the V gene TRBV5-6; D is unclear. Trimming shortened V by 4 bases and J by 2 bases, and 7 bases separated the two germline ends. Germline-derived CDR1 and CDR2 are SGHDT and YYEEEE. This CDR3 contains 12 residues. The CDR3: CASSLYTYEQYF. The CDR3 region has the DNA TGTGCCAGCAGCCTCTACACCTACGAGCAGTACTTC. Full variable domain (remainder filled in from reference TRBV5-6 and TRBJ2-7): DAGVTQSPTHLIKTRGQQVTLRCSPKSGHDTVSWYQQALGQGPQFIFQYYEEEERQRGNFPDRFSGHQFPNYSSELNVNALLLGDSALYLCASSLYTYEQYFGPGTRLTVT.

This clonotype was counted many times. V usage is TRBV20-1 and J usage is TRBJ2-3; TRBD1 agrees at 7 bases. The CDR3 is 17 amino acids. From germline, CDR1 is DFQATT and CDR2 SNEGSKA (reference sequence). V lost 5 bases to trimming and J lost 2 bases; unmatched junction nucleotides: 16. Here the CDR3 reads CSAEARWKGGLTDTQYF. The CDR3, as DNA: TGCAGTGCTGAGGCCCGTTGGAAAGGGGGCCTCACAGATACGCAGTATTTT.

In its sample, this clonotype was seen many times. This chain connects TRBV11-2 to TRBJ2-1, with D maybe TRBD2 (5 bases). This CDR3 is built from 15 residues. Germline-derived CDR1 and CDR2 are SGHAT and FQNNGV. Trimming took 1 base from V and 0 from J, leaving 7 bases between them. The CDR3 coding sequence is TGTGCCAGCAGCTTAGTAAGCGGCTCCTACAATGAGCAGTTCTTC. Translation: CASSLVSGSYNEQFF.

This chain uses TRBV4-2 with TRBJ2-1; either TRBD1 or TRBD2 may fit D (5 bases each). Trimming stripped 1 base from V and 5 bases from J, with 15 bases between. The CDR3 runs 16 residues. CDR1 and CDR2 (germline): LGHNA, YNFKEQ. In nucleotides, the CDR3 is TGTGCCAGCAGCCAAGTCGGGACCAAGTGGAACAATGAGCAGTTCTTC. Translated, it gives CASSQVGTKWNNEQFF.

The chain couples TRBV19 to TRBJ2-1; unclear D gene. V was shortened by 3 bases and J by 3 bases, with 9 bases between the two germline ends. This CDR3 region has 14 residues. CDR1 and CDR2 from the germline V gene are LNHDA and SQIVND (reference sequence). The CDR3 sequence: CASSIKVNYNEQFF. CDR3 DNA: TGTGCCAGTAGTATTAAGGTCAACTACAATGAGCAGTTCTTC.

Written as DNA, the CDR3 is TGTGCCACCAGCAGTGCTTTGGACAGGTACAATGAGCAGTTCTTC. Translation gives CATSSALDRYNEQFF. V is TRBV15 and J is TRBJ2-1; TRBD1 matches at 7 bases. The CDR3 totals 15 residues. V lost 3 bases to trimming and J lost 4 bases; unmatched junction nucleotides: 6. Germline CDR1 is LNHNV and CDR2 is YYDKDF (reference sequence).

This chain links TRBV7-2 with TRBJ2-7; 12 positions match TRBD2. Germline V CDR1 and CDR2: SGHTA, FQGNSA. V was clipped by 6 bases and J by 4 bases; unmatched bases: 7. The length of the CDR3 is 15 residues. Here the CDR3 reads CASRRLAGDGYEQYF. The CDR3 DNA sequence: TGTGCCAGCAGAAGACTAGCGGGAGACGGGTACGAGCAGTACTTC.

The CDR3 sequence is CASSIDHKGYEQYF. CDR3 in DNA: TGTGCCAGTAGTATAGATCATAAAGGCTACGAGCAGTACTTC. The chain couples TRBV7-2 to TRBJ2-7; D unclear. The length of the CDR3 is 14 residues. Germline V gene lookup returns CDR1 SGHTA and CDR2 FQGNSA. Trimming removed 9 bases at V and 3 bases at J, with 18 bases between.

This clonotype occurred a few times. V and J are TRBV30 and TRBJ1-6; 7 bases align to TRBD1. The CDR3 runs 15 residues. Germline V gives CDR1 GTSNPN, CDR2 SVGIG (reference sequence). V lost 2 bases, J lost 7 bases, and 8 bases stayed unmatched. CDR3 in amino acids: CAWSMRGPRNSPLHF. CDR3 sequence (DNA): TGTGCCTGGAGTATGAGGGGGCCGCGGAATTCACCCCTCCACTTT.

This clonotype was seen many times. The chain employs TRBV12-3 or TRBV12-4 and TRBJ2-3; D may be TRBD1 or TRBD2 (6 bases each). The germline V and J ends were trimmed by 9 bases and 2 bases, with 18 bases remaining between them. The CDR3 has 15 amino acids. The CDR3 here is CASSLGGPNTDTQYF. In DNA, the CDR3 is TGTGCCAGTTCCCTGGGGGGCCCAAACACAGATACGCAGTATTTT.

This clonotype appeared many times. The V gene is TRBV28, the J gene TRBJ2-1; 8 bases align to TRBD1. After removal of 5 bases from V and 0 bases from J, the junction contained 6 bases not matched to a gene. CDR1 is MDHEN, CDR2 SYDVKM, per germline. The CDR3 sequence is 16 residues long. The CDR3 here is CASSRQGAISYNEQFF. CDR3 bases: TGTGCCAGCAGTCGTCAGGGGGCCATCTCCTACAATGAGCAGTTCTTC. Together with reference TRBV28 and TRBJ2-1, the CDR3 gives the full variable domain: DVKVTQSSRYLVKRTGEKVFLECVQDMDHENMFWYRQDPGLGLRLIYFSYDVKMKEKGDIPEGYSVSREKKERFSLILESASTNQTSMYLCASSRQGAISYNEQFFGPGTRLTVL.

This clonotype has at least ten counts. V and J are TRBV20-1 and TRBJ2-3, with TRBD2 as a possible D gene (6 bases). CDR1 is DFQATT and CDR2 is SNEGSKA in the germline V gene (reference sequence). Deletions cut 4 bases from V and 3 bases from J, with 14 bases between. The CDR3 sequence is 14 residues long. This chain's CDR3 is CSATTRRGTDTQYF. CDR3 sequence (DNA): TGCAGTGCTACGACTAGGCGAGGGACAGATACGCAGTATTTT.

This chain links TRBV19 with TRBJ2-1; D possibly corresponds to TRBD1 (5 bases). Germline CDR1 LNHDA, CDR2 SQIVND (reference sequence). CDR3 length: 17 residues. The V end was cut by 3 bases, the J end by 0 bases, with 15 bases between. CDR3 coding DNA: TGTGCCAGTAGTATCGCAGGGCCCTTAAGCTCCTACAATGAGCAGTTCTTC. Its protein product is CASSIAGPLSSYNEQFF.

This clonotype appeared many times. CDR3: CASSPGGGGSYNEQFF. CDR3 coding DNA: TGTGCCAGCAGCCCGGGAGGAGGGGGCTCCTACAATGAGCAGTTCTTC. The V gene is TRBV7-3, the J gene TRBJ2-1; a weak D match, TRBD2 (7 bases). There are 16 residues in the CDR3. V lost 5 bases to trimming and J lost 0 bases, with 14 bases between them. Germline V gene sequence: CDR1 SGHTA, CDR2 FQGTGA.

V gene TRBV6-6 combines with J gene TRBJ2-2; D tentatively fits TRBD1 or TRBD2 (5 bases each). Germline V gives CDR1 MNHNY, CDR2 SVGAGI (reference sequence). Trimming took off 2 bases at V and 4 bases at J, with 11 bases between the two ends. The CDR3 runs to 15 residues. The DNA for the CDR3 is TGTGCCAGCAGTTACCAGGACGGGACCACCGGGGAGCTGTTTTTT. Its protein product is CASSYQDGTTGELFF.

This clonotype was detected only a few times. The rearrangement links TRBV19 to TRBJ2-7, with TRBD2 identical over 9 bases. The CDR3 consists of 15 residues. Trimming took 3 bases from V and 3 from J; bases not matched to a gene: 6. CDR1 is LNHDA, CDR2 SQIVND, per germline (reference sequence). In nucleotides, the CDR3 is TGTGCCAGTAGTATCGTGGCTAGCGGGATCTACGAGCAGTACTTC. It codes for CASSIVASGIYEQYF.

The V call is TRBV28, the J call TRBJ2-3, with D possibly being TRBD1 or TRBD2 (6 bases each). The CDR3 runs 15 residues. The germline V gene has CDR1 MDHEN and CDR2 SYDVKM. V was clipped by 7 bases and J by 3 bases, with 17 bases between them. CDR3 DNA: TGTGCCAGCAAGGAGGGGGGCAGGCAGACAGATACGCAGTATTTT. It translates to CASKEGGRQTDTQYF.

This clonotype was picked up a small number of times. The chain joins TRBV4-3 to TRBJ2-3; 9 bases fit TRBD1. This CDR3 region has 16 residues. From germline, CDR1 is LGHNA and CDR2 YSLEER. The ends lost 4 bases at V and 1 base at J; junction bases unmatched: 6. The CDR3 coding sequence is TGCGCCAGCAGCCCCACTAGGACAGGGGGCACAGATACGCAGTATTTT. Residues: CASSPTRTGGTDTQYF.